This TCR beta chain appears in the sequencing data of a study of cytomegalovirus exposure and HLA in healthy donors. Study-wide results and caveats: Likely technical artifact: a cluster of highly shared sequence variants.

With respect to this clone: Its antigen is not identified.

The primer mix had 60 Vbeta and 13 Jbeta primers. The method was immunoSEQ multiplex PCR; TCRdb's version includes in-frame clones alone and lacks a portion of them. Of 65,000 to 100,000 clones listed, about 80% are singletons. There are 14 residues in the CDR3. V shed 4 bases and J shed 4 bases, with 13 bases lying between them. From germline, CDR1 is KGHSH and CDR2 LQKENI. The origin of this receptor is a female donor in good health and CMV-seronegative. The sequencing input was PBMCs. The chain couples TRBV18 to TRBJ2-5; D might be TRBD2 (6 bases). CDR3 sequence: CASSRGRGGETQYF. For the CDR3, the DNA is TGTGCCAGCTCACGTGGACGGGGAGGAGAGACCCAGTACTTC. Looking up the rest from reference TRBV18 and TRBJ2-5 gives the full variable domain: NAGVMQNPRHLVRRRGQEARLRCSPMKGHSHVYWYRQLPEEGLKFMVYLQKENIIDESGMPKERFSAEFPKEGPSILRIQQVVRGDSAAYFCASSRGRGGETQYFGPGTRLLVL.